This passage covers 21 T cell receptor beta chains from one sample sequenced in a study of T cells in placental villitis. This was the immunoSEQ v4 assay. The table came from immunoSEQ multiplex PCR; TCRdb's copy has only in-frame clones and leaves some out. The sample has 600 to 950 clones, 95% to 98% seen once. Sequencing used placental tissue containing maternal and fetal cells. Receptors were obtained from a human donor in good health; the placental T cells may come from both mother and fetus.

The V and J genes are TRBV6-2 or TRBV6-3 and TRBJ2-1, with TRBD2 matching 8 bases. CDR3 length equals 14 residues. After removal of 6 bases from V and 5 bases from J, the junction contained 6 bases not matched to a gene. Germline CDR1 and CDR2: MNHEY and SVGEGT. CDR3 region: CASSSGTSHNEQFF. In DNA form, the CDR3 reads TGTGCCAGCAGCTCCGGGACTAGTCACAATGAGCAGTTCTTC.

This clone is a singleton in its sample. V usage is TRBV6-1 and J usage is TRBJ2-7; D gene ambiguous. Germline CDR1 is MNHNS and CDR2 is SASEGT. V was pared by 2 bases and J by 1 base, with 6 bases between. This CDR3 has 13 amino acids. The CDR3 is CASSEQLSYEQYF. Written as DNA, the CDR3 is TGTGCCAGCAGTGAACAACTTTCCTACGAGCAGTACTTC.

This clone was counted once. The chain combines TRBV27 with TRBJ1-3; D gene unclear. Germline CDR1 and CDR2: MNHEY and SMNVEV (reference sequence). V shed 6 bases and J shed 0 bases, with 6 bases lying between them. The CDR3 contains 13 residues. The CDR3, as DNA: TGTGCCAGCAGGCCGAGCTCTGGAAACACCATATATTTT. Residues: CASRPSSGNTIYF.

This chain links TRBV4-1 with TRBJ2-1, with 9 positions matching TRBD2. CDR3 length: 16 residues. With 0 bases clipped from V and 9 bases from J, the junction kept 9 bases outside the gene matches. The V gene's germline CDR1 is MGHRA and CDR2 YSYEKL. The CDR3 sequence is CASSQDALAGLSEQFF. CDR3 coding DNA: TGCGCCAGCAGCCAAGACGCGCTAGCGGGGCTGAGTGAGCAGTTCTTC.

This chain joins TRBV15 and TRBJ1-2; possible D gene TRBD1, 5 bases. Germline V gene sequence: CDR1 LNHNV, CDR2 YYDKDF (reference sequence). The CDR3 spans 14 residues. Trimming took 3 bases from V and 2 from J, leaving 10 bases between them. The CDR3 bases are TGTGCCACCAGCAGGGGACGGGACAACTATGGCTACACCTTC. Its translation is CATSRGRDNYGYTF. Full variable domain (outside the CDR3, taken from reference TRBV15 and TRBJ1-2): DAMVIQNPRYQVTQFGKPVTLSCSQTLNHNVMYWYQQKSSQAPKLLFHYYDKDFNNEADTPDNFQSRRPNTSFCFLDIRSPGLGDTAMYLCATSRGRDNYGYTFGSGTRLTVV.

V gene TRBV10-3 combines with J gene TRBJ2-3, with 10 bases lining up with TRBD1. Germline loops: CDR1 ENHRY, CDR2 SYGVKD. J lost 0 bases, V lost 4 bases, and 19 bases had no gene match. This CDR3 spans 21 amino acids. CDR3 protein: CAISGIPRDRGKPTSTDTQYF. DNA of the CDR3: TGTGCCATCAGTGGTATACCCCGGGACAGGGGAAAACCAACTAGCACAGATACGCAGTATTTT.

The V and J genes are TRBV29-1 and TRBJ1-2; 9 bases map to TRBD1. The CDR3 is 12 residues long. The V gene's germline CDR1 is SQVTM and CDR2 ANQGSEA. V gave up 6 bases and J gave up 6 bases; unmatched junction bases: 5. In DNA, the CDR3 is TGCAGCGTCCTCCGGGACAGGGATGGCTACACCTTC. This gives the protein CSVLRDRDGYTF.

V gene TRBV6-5 combines with J gene TRBJ2-5; no reliable D call. From germline, CDR1 is MNHEY and CDR2 SVGAGI. Trimming removed 5 bases from V and 4 bases from J, with 14 bases in between. CDR3 length equals 14 residues. The CDR3 is CASSRYWLGETQYF. In DNA form, the CDR3 reads TGTGCCAGCAGTCGGTATTGGCTAGGAGAGACCCAGTACTTC.

The chain couples TRBV18 to TRBJ2-6, with D unclear. V was shortened by 1 base and J by 2 bases, with 6 bases between the two germline ends. This CDR3 spans 15 amino acids. Germline-derived CDR1 and CDR2 are KGHSH and LQKENI. The CDR3 here is CASSPLGTGANVLTF. The CDR3, as DNA: TGTGCCAGCTCACCACTTGGGACTGGGGCCAACGTCCTGACTTTC.

The V call is TRBV9, the J call TRBJ2-3, with 8 nucleotides matching TRBD2. V was clipped by 2 bases and J by 2 bases; unmatched bases: 7. This CDR3 contains 16 residues. Per germline, CDR1 SGDLS and CDR2 YYNGEE. Written as DNA, the CDR3 is TGTGCCAGCAGCGTTTACGGGGGGGAGTACACAGATACGCAGTATTTT. Amino acids: CASSVYGGEYTDTQYF.

This clone was seen only once. The rearrangement uses TRBV4-1 and TRBJ2-4, with 9 bases fitting TRBD2. Germline lookup yields CDR1 MGHRA and CDR2 YSYEKL. V shed 0 bases, J shed 4 bases, and the junction held 13 bases outside the gene matches. This CDR3 contains 19 residues. CDR3 in amino acids: CASSQDPPFSGGPKNIQYF. The CDR3 DNA reads TGCGCCAGCAGCCAAGATCCTCCTTTTAGCGGGGGTCCAAAAAACATTCAGTACTTC.

The chain couples TRBV20-1 to TRBJ2-7; 10 positions agree with TRBD2. V gave up 3 bases and J gave up 2 bases; unmatched junction bases: 4. The CDR3 has 14 residues. Germline lookup yields CDR1 DFQATT and CDR2 SNEGSKA (reference sequence). CDR3 coding DNA: TGCAGTGCTAGTCCAGCGGGGGGGCCCTACGAGCAGTACTTC. Translating it yields CSASPAGGPYEQYF.

This chain connects TRBV19 to TRBJ1-1; perhaps TRBD1 as D (6 bases). Germline CDR1 and CDR2: LNHDA and SQIVND (reference sequence). This CDR3 has 12 residues. V was clipped by 4 bases and J by 4 bases, with 7 bases between them. CDR3 nucleotides: TGTGCCAGTAGTACAGGGGCCACTGAAGCTTTCTTT. Its protein product is CASSTGATEAFF.

This chain uses TRBV4-3 with TRBJ2-5; D might be TRBD2 (6 bases). The CDR3 runs to 15 residues. V lost 1 base and J 4 bases, leaving 13 bases between the germline ends. In germline, CDR1 is LGHNA, CDR2 YSLEER. This CDR3 is CASSQGMLARETQYF. The CDR3 DNA reads as TGCGCCAGCAGCCAAGGAATGCTAGCGAGAGAGACCCAGTACTTC.

This clone was detected only once. The junction differs from germline at one of its ends, possibly a read error. The chain links TRBV4-1 to TRBJ2-7; D gene unclear. Germline loops: CDR1 MGHRA, CDR2 YSYEKL. This CDR3 contains 13 residues. CDR3 DNA: TGCGCCAGCAGCCAAGATGATTCCTCCGAGCAGTACTTT. This translates into CASSQDDSSEQYF.

V is TRBV20-1 and J is TRBJ2-1; the D is unclear. Trimming stripped 6 bases from V and 7 bases from J, with 7 bases between. Germline V gives CDR1 DFQATT, CDR2 SNEGSKA (reference sequence). The CDR3 extends over 10 amino acids. This chain's CDR3 is CSAFVNEQFF. Here the CDR3 DNA reads TGCAGTGCATTCGTGAATGAGCAGTTCTTC.

The chain is built from TRBV6-2 or TRBV6-3 and TRBJ2-7, with D unclear. The CDR3 sequence is 13 residues long. V shed 3 bases and J shed 2 bases, with 8 bases lying between them. CDR1 is MNHEY and CDR2 is SVGEGT in the germline V gene. CDR3 in DNA: TGTGCCAGCAGTTATCTAACAGCCTACGAGCAGTACTTC. This encodes CASSYLTAYEQYF.

The rearrangement joins TRBV6-5 to TRBJ1-4, with D perhaps matching TRBD1 (5 bases). Germline assignment: CDR1 MNHEY and CDR2 SVGAGI. The CDR3 consists of 14 residues. Trimming removed 4 bases from V and 7 bases from J, with 13 bases in between. The chain's CDR3 is CASSSGDGGEKLFF. The DNA for the CDR3 is TGTGCCAGCAGTTCCGGGGACGGGGGTGAAAAACTGTTTTTT.

This clone has just a few counts. The chain recombines TRBV24-1 with TRBJ1-1; 8 bases fit TRBD1. Trimming cost V 4 bases and J 4 bases; bases outside gene matches: 4. This CDR3 region has 14 residues. Germline CDR1 KGHDR, CDR2 SFDVKD. CDR3 coding DNA: TGTGCCACCAGTGAACCCGACAGGGGCACTGAAGCTTTCTTT. Amino acid sequence: CATSEPDRGTEAFF.

The J gene is TRBJ2-1, the V gene TRBV18; D is ambiguous. The germline V gene has CDR1 KGHSH and CDR2 LQKENI. V was trimmed by 2 bases and J by 4 bases, leaving 6 bases between them. This CDR3 has 13 residues. The CDR3 DNA follows: TGTGCCAGCTCACCAAAGGAATACAATGAGCAGTTCTTC. Encoded protein: CASSPKEYNEQFF.

The chain joins TRBV6-6 to TRBJ2-7; D is unclear. Trimming took off 5 bases at V and 3 bases at J, with 5 bases between the two ends. The CDR3 sequence is 11 residues long. The germline CDR1 and CDR2 sequences are MNHNY and SVGAGI (reference sequence). The CDR3 DNA follows: TGTGCCAGCAGTCCCCTCTACGAGCAGTACTTC. Its translation is CASSPLYEQYF.